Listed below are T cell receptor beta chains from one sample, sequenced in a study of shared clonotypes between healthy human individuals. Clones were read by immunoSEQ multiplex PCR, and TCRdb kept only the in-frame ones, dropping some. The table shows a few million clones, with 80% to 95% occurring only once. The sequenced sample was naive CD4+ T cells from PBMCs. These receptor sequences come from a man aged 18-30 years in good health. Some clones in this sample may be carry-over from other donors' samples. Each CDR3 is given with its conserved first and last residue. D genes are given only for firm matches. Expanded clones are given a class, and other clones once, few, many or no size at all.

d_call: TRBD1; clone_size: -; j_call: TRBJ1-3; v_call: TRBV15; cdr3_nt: TGTGCCACCAGCAGAGCCGACAGGGGAGGCGGAAACACCATATATTTT; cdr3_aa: CATSRADRGGGNTIYF
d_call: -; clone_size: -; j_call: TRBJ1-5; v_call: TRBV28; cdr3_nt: TGTGCCAGCAATCAGGTGGCAGGACCCCAGCATTTT; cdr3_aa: CASNQVAGPQHF
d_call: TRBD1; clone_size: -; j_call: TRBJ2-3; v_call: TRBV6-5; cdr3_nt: TGTGCCAGCCGAATGGGACAGATAAGCACAGATACGCAGTATTTT; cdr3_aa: CASRMGQISTDTQYF
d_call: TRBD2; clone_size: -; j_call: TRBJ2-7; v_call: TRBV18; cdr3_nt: TGTGCCAGCTCACCGGCTAGCGGGAGTGGCGAGCAGTACTTC; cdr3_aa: CASSPASGSGEQYF
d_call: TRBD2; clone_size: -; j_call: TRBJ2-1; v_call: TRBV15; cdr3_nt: TGTGCCACCAGCCCCTCGGGAGGGTTGGGACGAGAGCAGTTCTTC; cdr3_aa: CATSPSGGLGREQFF
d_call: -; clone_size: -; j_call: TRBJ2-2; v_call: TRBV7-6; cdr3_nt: TGTGCCAGCAGCTTAGTCGGGGAGCTGTTTTTT; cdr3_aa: CASSLVGELFF
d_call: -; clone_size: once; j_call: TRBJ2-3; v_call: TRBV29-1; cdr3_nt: TGCAGCGCTGCAAGTGGGACAGATACGCAGTATTTT; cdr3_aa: CSAASGTDTQYF
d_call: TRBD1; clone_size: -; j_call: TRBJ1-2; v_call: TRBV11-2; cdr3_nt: TGTGCCAGCAGCTCCTACTGGACAGGGATGAATCAGAACTATGGCTACACCTTC; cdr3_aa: CASSSYWTGMNQNYGYTF
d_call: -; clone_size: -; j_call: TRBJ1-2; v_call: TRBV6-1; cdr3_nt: TGTGCCAGCAGTGAAGCGGGGGGGACCTATGGCTACACCTTC; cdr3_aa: CASSEAGGTYGYTF
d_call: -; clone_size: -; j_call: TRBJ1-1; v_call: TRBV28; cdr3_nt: TGTGCCAGCAGTGGACAGTTGAACACTGAAGCTTTCTTT; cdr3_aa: CASSGQLNTEAFF
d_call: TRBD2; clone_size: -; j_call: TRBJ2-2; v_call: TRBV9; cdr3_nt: TGTGCCAGCAGCCGTACTAGCGGGAGTTGGAACACCGGGGAGCTGTTTTTT; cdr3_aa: CASSRTSGSWNTGELFF
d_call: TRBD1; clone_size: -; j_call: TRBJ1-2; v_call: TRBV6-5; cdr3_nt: TGTGCCAGCAAGAAATCCGGGACAGCCTATGGCTACACCTTC; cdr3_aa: CASKKSGTAYGYTF
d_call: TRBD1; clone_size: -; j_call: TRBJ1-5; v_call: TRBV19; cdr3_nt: TGTGCCAGTAGTATCGGGCAGGGGGTTGGGAATCAGCCCCAGCATTTT; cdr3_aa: CASSIGQGVGNQPQHF
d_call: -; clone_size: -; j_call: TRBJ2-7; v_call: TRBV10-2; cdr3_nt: TGCGCCAGCAGTGACAGGGGATACGAGCAGTACTTC; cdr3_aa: CASSDRGYEQYF
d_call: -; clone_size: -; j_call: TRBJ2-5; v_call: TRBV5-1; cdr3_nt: TGCGCCAGCAGCTTGGTGGCCGCCCGGGACTCCCAGTACTTC; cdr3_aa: CASSLVAARDSQYF
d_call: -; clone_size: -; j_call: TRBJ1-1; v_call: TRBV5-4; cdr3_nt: TGTGCCAGCAGCTTGGATCTGGGGAACACTGAAGCTTTCTTT; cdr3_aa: CASSLDLGNTEAFF
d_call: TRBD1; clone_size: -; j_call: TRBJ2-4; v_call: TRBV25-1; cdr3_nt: TGTGCCAGCAGTGACTGGGGGACAGGCGGCATTCAGTACTTC; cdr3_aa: CASSDWGTGGIQYF
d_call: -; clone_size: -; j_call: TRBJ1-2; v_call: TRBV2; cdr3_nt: TGTGCCAGCAGTGGCCCGATTCAACAACGATCATACTATGGCTACACCTTC; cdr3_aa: CASSGPIQQRSYYGYTF
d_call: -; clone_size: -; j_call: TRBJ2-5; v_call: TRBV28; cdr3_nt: TGTGCCAGCGGCCAAGGGGGCGGGGGTAGGGAGACCCAGTACTTC; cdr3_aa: CASGQGGGGRETQYF
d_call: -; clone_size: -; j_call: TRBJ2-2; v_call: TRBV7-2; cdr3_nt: TGTGCCAGCAGCGGAAAGCAGGGCGCGCAAACCGGGGAGCTGTTTTTT; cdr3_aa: CASSGKQGAQTGELFF
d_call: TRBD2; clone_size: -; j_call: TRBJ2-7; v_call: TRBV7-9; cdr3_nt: TGTGCCAGCAGCGGCACTACTAGCGGGGCCGTCTACGAGCAGTACTTC; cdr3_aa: CASSGTTSGAVYEQYF
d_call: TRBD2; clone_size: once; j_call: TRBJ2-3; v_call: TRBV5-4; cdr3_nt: TGTGCCAGCAGCTATAGACTAGCGGGATCCACAGATACGCAGTATTTT; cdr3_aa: CASSYRLAGSTDTQYF
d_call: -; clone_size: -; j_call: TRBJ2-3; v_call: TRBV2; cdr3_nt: TGTGCCACCTCGCGGGCTCGGGATACGCAGTATTTT; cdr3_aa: CATSRARDTQYF
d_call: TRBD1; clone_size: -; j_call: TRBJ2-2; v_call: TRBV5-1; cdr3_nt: TGCGCCAGCAGCTCTGACAGGGACACCGGGGAGCTGTTTTTT; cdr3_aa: CASSSDRDTGELFF
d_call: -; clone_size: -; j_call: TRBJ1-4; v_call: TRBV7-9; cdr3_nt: TGTGCCAGCAGCTTAAGAGGGGCGCCGGATGAAAAACTGTTTTTT; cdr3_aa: CASSLRGAPDEKLFF
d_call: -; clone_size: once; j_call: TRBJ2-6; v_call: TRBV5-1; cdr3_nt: TGCGCCAGCAGCTTGGGTACAGTCAGCTCTGGGGCCAACGTCCTGACTTTC; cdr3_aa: CASSLGTVSSGANVLTF
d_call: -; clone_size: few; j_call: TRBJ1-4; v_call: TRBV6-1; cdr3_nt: TGTGCCAGCAGTGAACATTTGGCAACTAATGAAAAACTGTTTTTT; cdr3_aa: CASSEHLATNEKLFF
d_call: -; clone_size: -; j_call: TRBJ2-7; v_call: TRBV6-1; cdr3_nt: TGTGCCAGCAGTGAAGCGGCTCGGGGATACGAGCAGTACTTC; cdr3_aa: CASSEAARGYEQYF
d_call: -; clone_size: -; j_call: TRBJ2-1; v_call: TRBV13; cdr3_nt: TGTGCCAGCAGCTTGCCCTTGAGGGCCTACAATGAGCAGTTCTTC; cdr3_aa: CASSLPLRAYNEQFF
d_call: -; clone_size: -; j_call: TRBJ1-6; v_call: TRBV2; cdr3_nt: TGTGCCAGCAGGGCCCAAGGGAGTCCTAATTCACCCCTCCACTTT; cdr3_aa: CASRAQGSPNSPLHF
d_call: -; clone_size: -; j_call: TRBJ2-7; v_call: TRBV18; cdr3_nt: TGTGCCAGCTCTAACGCTCAACAGGGCTACGAGCAGTACTTC; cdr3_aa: CASSNAQQGYEQYF
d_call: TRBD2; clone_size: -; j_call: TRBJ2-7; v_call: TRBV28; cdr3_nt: TGTGCCAGCACGGATAGCGGGGGGGCTGCCTACGAGCAGTACTTC; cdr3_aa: CASTDSGGAAYEQYF
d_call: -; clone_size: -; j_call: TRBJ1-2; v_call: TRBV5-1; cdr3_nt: TGCGCCAGCAGCCCGCTACCGACTAACTATGGCTACACCTTC; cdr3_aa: CASSPLPTNYGYTF
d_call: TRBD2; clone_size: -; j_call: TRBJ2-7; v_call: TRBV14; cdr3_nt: TGTGCCAGCAGCCAAGGAAAGCGGGATCCCTCCTACGAGCAGTACTTC; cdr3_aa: CASSQGKRDPSYEQYF
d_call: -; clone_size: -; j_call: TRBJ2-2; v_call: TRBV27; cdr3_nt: TGTGCCAGCAGTTTACGGGGTCAGAGGGGCTGGGGGGAGCTGTTTTTT; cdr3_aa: CASSLRGQRGWGELFF
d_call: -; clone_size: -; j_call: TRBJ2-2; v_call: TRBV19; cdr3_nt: TGTGCCAGTAGCCGGGATTCGAACACCGGGGAGCTGTTTTTT; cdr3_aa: CASSRDSNTGELFF
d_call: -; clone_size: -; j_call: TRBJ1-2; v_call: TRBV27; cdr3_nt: TGTGCCAGCAGTTCAAACAGGGCGAACTATGGCTACACCTTC; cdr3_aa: CASSSNRANYGYTF
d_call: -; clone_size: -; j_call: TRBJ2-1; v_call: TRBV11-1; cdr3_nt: TGTGCCAGCAGCTTAAGGCACACTTACAATGAGCAGTTCTTC; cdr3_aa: CASSLRHTYNEQFF
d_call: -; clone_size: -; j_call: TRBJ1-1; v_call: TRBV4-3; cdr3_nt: TGCGCCAGCAGCCACCTTAACCAGGGGAACACTGAAGCTTTCTTT; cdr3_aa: CASSHLNQGNTEAFF
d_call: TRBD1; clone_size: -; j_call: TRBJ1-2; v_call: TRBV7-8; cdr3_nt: TGTGCCAGCAGTCGGACAGGGGCCTATGGCTACACCTTC; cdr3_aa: CASSRTGAYGYTF
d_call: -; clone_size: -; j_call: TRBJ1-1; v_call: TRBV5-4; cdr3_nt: TGTGCCAGCAGTATTGGACAGTGGGGGACTGAAGCTTTCTTT; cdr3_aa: CASSIGQWGTEAFF
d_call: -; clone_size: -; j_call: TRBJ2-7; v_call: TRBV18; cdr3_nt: TGTGCCAGCTCACCAAGGGTGGCCTACGAGCAGTACTTC; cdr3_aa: CASSPRVAYEQYF
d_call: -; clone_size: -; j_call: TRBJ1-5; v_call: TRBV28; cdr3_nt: TGTGCCAGCAGTTCCCTCCAGCGGGGTTTAGAGCAGCCCCAGCATTTT; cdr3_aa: CASSSLQRGLEQPQHF
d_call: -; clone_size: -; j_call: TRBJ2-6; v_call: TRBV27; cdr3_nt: TGTGCCAGCAGCTCCCTCTCTGGGGCCAACGTCCTGACTTTC; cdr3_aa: CASSSLSGANVLTF
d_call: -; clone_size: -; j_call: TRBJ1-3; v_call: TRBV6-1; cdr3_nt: TGTGCCAGCAGGGATCCGGGGAACACCATATATTTT; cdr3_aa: CASRDPGNTIYF
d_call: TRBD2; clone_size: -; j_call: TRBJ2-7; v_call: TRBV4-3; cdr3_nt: TGCGCCAGCAGCCCAGCTAGCGGGGGCTCCTACGAGCAGTACTTC; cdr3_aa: CASSPASGGSYEQYF
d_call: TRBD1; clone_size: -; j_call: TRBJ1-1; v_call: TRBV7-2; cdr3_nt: TGTGCCAGCAGCCCGGGACAGGTGGCTGAAGCTTTCTTT; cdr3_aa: CASSPGQVAEAFF
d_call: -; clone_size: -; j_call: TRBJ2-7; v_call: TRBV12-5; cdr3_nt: TGTGCTAGTGGTTTGGTAGGTAGGGACGAGCAGTACTTC; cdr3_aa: CASGLVGRDEQYF